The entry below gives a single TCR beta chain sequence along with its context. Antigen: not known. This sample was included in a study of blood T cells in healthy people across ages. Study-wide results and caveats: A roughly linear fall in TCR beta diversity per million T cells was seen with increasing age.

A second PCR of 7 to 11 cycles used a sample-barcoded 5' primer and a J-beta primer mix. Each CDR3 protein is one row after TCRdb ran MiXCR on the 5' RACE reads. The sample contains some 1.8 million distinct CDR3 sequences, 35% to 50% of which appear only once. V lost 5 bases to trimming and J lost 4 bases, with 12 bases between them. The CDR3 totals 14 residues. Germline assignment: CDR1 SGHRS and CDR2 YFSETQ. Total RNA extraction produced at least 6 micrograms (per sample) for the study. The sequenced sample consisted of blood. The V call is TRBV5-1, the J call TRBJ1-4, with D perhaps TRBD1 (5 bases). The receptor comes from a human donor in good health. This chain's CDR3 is CASSSRQRNEKLFF. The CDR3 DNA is TGCGCCAGCAGTTCCAGACAGCGTAATGAAAAACTGTTTTTT.